A selection of T cell receptor beta chains follows, all from one sample in a study of vaccination and CD4 T cells after COVID-19. TCRdb recomputed calls from the PCR reads with MiXCR, one row per CDR3 protein. Here the sample spans several thousand distinct CDR3 sequences, around 70% being singletons. These receptors have no identified antigens. The sample comprised CD4+ T cells from blood, cultured in vitro. The receptors originated from a human donor in good health. CDR3s leave out the opening cysteine and the closing phenylalanine or tryptophan. Each record gives: V gene, J gene, CDR3 protein.

V: TRBV20-1
J: TRBJ2-7
CDR3: SASLDRTYEQY

V: TRBV6-1
J: TRBJ2-2
CDR3: ASSGTGGTGELF

V: TRBV6-1
J: TRBJ1-6
CDR3: ASTAHYNSPLH

V: TRBV20-1
J: TRBJ2-5
CDR3: SATDNRETQY

V: TRBV6-4
J: TRBJ1-2
CDR3: ASSDNFGYT

V: TRBV19
J: TRBJ1-5
CDR3: ASSPQDRSNQPQH

V: TRBV7-2
J: TRBJ2-3
CDR3: ASSLDRRGTDTQY

V: TRBV6-1
J: TRBJ1-2
CDR3: ASSEQANGGGYT

V: TRBV10-3
J: TRBJ2-5
CDR3: ATAPGPQETQY

V: TRBV9
J: TRBJ1-2
CDR3: ASSPTPAGDLYGYT

V: TRBV2
J: TRBJ2-5
CDR3: ASSSGETQY

V: TRBV7-8
J: TRBJ1-5
CDR3: ASSPGVGNQPQH

V: TRBV7-9
J: TRBJ1-1
CDR3: ASSLQGGYTEAF

V: TRBV5-5
J: TRBJ1-1
CDR3: ASSWGRGGGTEAF

V: TRBV7-2
J: TRBJ2-3
CDR3: ASSASTDTQY

V: TRBV20-1
J: TRBJ1-6
CDR3: SAVKGQVHSPLH

V: TRBV19
J: TRBJ1-2
CDR3: AGGLRDRAVGYGYT

V: TRBV18
J: TRBJ1-5
CDR3: ASSPREGNQPQH

V: TRBV6-1
J: TRBJ1-1
CDR3: ASSLTGGTEAF

V: TRBV6-1
J: TRBJ1-6
CDR3: ASGSYNSPLH

V: TRBV7-8
J: TRBJ1-6
CDR3: ASSSIGNYNSPLH

V: TRBV10-1
J: TRBJ2-2
CDR3: ASSPGPKRRTGELF

V: TRBV19
J: TRBJ1-1
CDR3: ASSIVGSPNTEAF

V: TRBV19
J: TRBJ2-7
CDR3: ASSTNRGRGYEQY

V: TRBV10-1
J: TRBJ2-3
CDR3: ASSEIHGLAGGTDTQY

V: TRBV6-1
J: TRBJ1-2
CDR3: ASSEVVGVYGYT

V: TRBV2
J: TRBJ2-3
CDR3: ASSGYGGSQY

V: TRBV20-1
J: TRBJ2-7
CDR3: SASLASGGYEQY

V: TRBV11-3
J: TRBJ2-3
CDR3: ASSPRQGAADTQY

V: TRBV12-3/TRBV12-4
J: TRBJ1-2
CDR3: ASSLGAQNYGYT

V: TRBV6-1
J: TRBJ1-1
CDR3: ASTGGGPEAGAF

V: TRBV12-3/TRBV12-4
J: TRBJ1-1
CDR3: ASSSNRAMGGTEAF

V: TRBV11-2
J: TRBJ2-3
CDR3: ASSLAWASTDTQY

V: TRBV19
J: TRBJ2-7
CDR3: ASSIGSRYEQY

V: TRBV6-5
J: TRBJ2-1
CDR3: ASSYGTGLNEQF

V: TRBV5-1
J: TRBJ1-2
CDR3: ASSPDGRNYGYT

V: TRBV20-1
J: TRBJ1-5
CDR3: SASSRRVTGNNQPQH

V: TRBV5-4
J: TRBJ2-5
CDR3: ASSGNGLAVETQY

V: TRBV20-1
J: TRBJ1-6
CDR3: SASFRDNSPLH

V: TRBV30
J: TRBJ2-5
CDR3: AWSAGDLKTQY

V: TRBV7-2
J: TRBJ1-2
CDR3: ASSLGGLYGYT

V: TRBV2
J: TRBJ2-3
CDR3: ASTKTWGGVSTDTQY

V: TRBV6-2/TRBV6-3
J: TRBJ1-6
CDR3: ASSYSRTFQSSYNSPLH

V: TRBV24-1
J: TRBJ2-3
CDR3: ATSDSGGRTDTQY

V: TRBV20-1
J: TRBJ1-1
CDR3: SASSGLTEAF

V: TRBV2
J: TRBJ1-3
CDR3: ASSPTDRNTIY

V: TRBV7-6
J: TRBJ1-6
CDR3: ASSPPGTGNSPLH

V: TRBV6-1
J: TRBJ2-1
CDR3: ASRMGNPYNEQF

V: TRBV19
J: TRBJ2-3
CDR3: ASSIDGTGASDTQY

V: TRBV10-3
J: TRBJ1-1
CDR3: AISEPGQGNTEAF

V: TRBV20-1
J: TRBJ2-3
CDR3: SAPPFDGGTDTQY

V: TRBV7-9
J: TRBJ2-1
CDR3: ASLTSGGSNEQF

V: TRBV2
J: TRBJ1-6
CDR3: ASSDRQGANSPLH

V: TRBV11-2
J: TRBJ1-1
CDR3: ASSVTANTEAF

V: TRBV20-1
J: TRBJ1-2
CDR3: SARDMSRGTNYGYT

V: TRBV6-1
J: TRBJ1-5
CDR3: ASSAGTGVYSNQPQH